This TCR beta chain was retrieved from a study of blood T cell repertoires in COVID-19. The overall study: Samples taken during acute and convalescent COVID-19 were collected in the United States, Italy and Spain.

The J segment lost 2 bases and the V segment lost 6 bases, leaving 5 bases of the junction unmatched. This CDR3 region has 15 residues. Germline V gene lookup returns CDR1 LNHDA and CDR2 SQIVND (reference sequence). In the source study's methods: Amplification with reference gene primers provided the estimates of nucleated cell counts. Data came from immunoSEQ multiplex PCR; TCRdb stores just in-frame clones and leaves some out. Clone size and the V and J calls come from that table; the DNA yielded D and trimming. The sample has roughly 120,000 clones; around 90% are singletons. This rearrangement joins TRBV19 to TRBJ2-3, with TRBD2 matching over 10 bases. Sequences were obtained from peripheral blood. The origin of this receptor is a man aged 55 to 70 with COVID-19, enrolled during active disease. CDR3 nucleotides: TGTGCCAGTAGCAGGCTAGCGGGAGCCACAGATACGCAGTATTTT. Translating it yields CASSRLAGATDTQYF.